Shown below are 20 T cell receptor beta chains from a single sample sequenced in a study of technical replicates of blood from a handful of donors. Profiling relied on immunoSEQ multiplex PCR, and the TCRdb table lists in-frame clones only, not all of them. The sample lists under 95,000 clones, roughly 91% seen once, with 0.37% in the top ten. Input material: T cells isolated from PBMCs. These receptors all come from a human donor in good health. Some clones in this sample may be carry-over from other donors' samples.

This rearrangement joins TRBV30 to TRBJ1-5; D ambiguous. The CDR3 runs to 13 residues. Germline V gene data show CDR1 as GTSNPN and CDR2 as SVGIG (reference sequence). V dropped 1 base and J dropped 1 base, with 5 bases sitting between them. As DNA, the CDR3 is TGTGCCTGGAGTGAGAGGAGCAATCAGCCCCAGCATTTT. It yields the protein CAWSERSNQPQHF.

V is TRBV28 and J is TRBJ2-5, with TRBD1 matching over 8 bases. Per the germline V gene, CDR1 is MDHEN and CDR2 is SYDVKM. CDR3 length equals 15 residues. Trimming removed 6 bases from V and 2 bases from J; junction bases left unmatched: 8. The CDR3 loop reads CASSPQGASQETQYF. CDR3 in DNA: TGTGCCAGCAGCCCCCAGGGGGCTAGTCAAGAGACCCAGTACTTC.

The chain joins TRBV6-5 to TRBJ1-2, with D perhaps matching TRBD1 (6 bases). V lost 6 bases, J lost 4 bases, and 12 bases lay in between. This CDR3 comprises 13 residues. Germline V gene sequence: CDR1 MNHEY, CDR2 SVGAGI. The CDR3 nucleotides read TGTGCCAGCAGCTATACAGGGCCCTATGGCTACACCTTC. It yields the protein CASSYTGPYGYTF.

The CDR3 DNA reads TGTGCCAGCAGCCCCTCCTTGAGACAGAACACTGAAGCTTTCTTT. Amino acids: CASSPSLRQNTEAFF. The chain joins TRBV5-6 to TRBJ1-1; D gene ambiguous. Trimming removed 4 bases at V and 1 base at J, with 14 bases between. CDR1 and CDR2 (germline): SGHDT, YYEEEE. The CDR3 runs to 15 residues.

The CDR3 nucleotides read TGTGCCGGAGGAGGGGGCTTTGAGCAGTTCTTC. Encoded protein: CAGGGGFEQFF. The chain recombines TRBV30 with TRBJ2-1, with a weak D call TRBD1 (7 bases). Germline-derived CDR1 and CDR2 are GTSNPN and SVGIG (reference sequence). CDR3 length: 11 amino acids. Trimming removed 8 bases from V and 9 bases from J, with 14 bases in between.

This chain uses TRBV6-1 with TRBJ2-3, with 8 bases identical to TRBD2. The germline V gene encodes CDR1 MNHNS and CDR2 SASEGT. The CDR3 extends over 14 amino acids. With V trimmed by 2 bases and J by 8 bases, 6 bases remained unmatched. CDR3 DNA sequence: TGTGCCAGCAGTGAACTAGCGGGCTACCCTACGCAGTATTTT. As protein: CASSELAGYPTQYF.

The rearrangement links TRBV20-1 to TRBJ2-1; the D is unclear. Germline V gene data show CDR1 as DFQATT and CDR2 as SNEGSKA (reference sequence). V lost 3 bases, J lost 15 bases, and 15 bases lay in between. This CDR3 comprises 11 residues. CDR3 sequence: CSASPPGKGFF. The CDR3 DNA reads as TGCAGTGCTAGTCCGCCAGGTAAAGGGTTCTTC.

The V call is TRBV10-3, the J call TRBJ1-5; TRBD1 matches 7 bases. The CDR3 totals 15 residues. V shed 6 bases, J shed 5 bases, and the junction held 10 bases outside the gene matches. Germline CDR1 reads ENHRY; CDR2 reads SYGVKD. The CDR3 here is CAISDPTGEYQPQHF. CDR3 in DNA: TGTGCCATCAGCGACCCAACAGGGGAGTATCAGCCCCAGCATTTT.

The genes are TRBV12-5 and TRBJ2-3, with 7 bases lining up with TRBD2. There are 15 residues in the CDR3. Trimming removed 1 base from V and 0 bases from J; junction bases left unmatched: 1. Per germline, CDR1 LGHNT and CDR2 FRNRAP. The DNA of the CDR3 is TGTGCTAGTGGTTTGGGACTAGCTAGCACAGATACGCAGTATTTT. Amino acids: CASGLGLASTDTQYF. Together with reference TRBV12-5 and TRBJ2-3, the CDR3 gives the full variable domain: DARVTQTPRHKVTEMGQEVTMRCQPILGHNTVFWYRQTMMQGLELLAYFRNRAPLDDSGMPKDRFSAEMPDATLATLKIQPSEPRDSAVYFCASGLGLASTDTQYFGPGTRLTVL.

The chain couples TRBV5-4 to TRBJ2-2; a weak D match, TRBD1 (5 bases). Germline V gives CDR1 SGHNT, CDR2 YYREEE (reference sequence). CDR3 size: 17 residues. V was clipped by 0 bases and J by 0 bases, with 12 bases between them. The CDR3 loop is CASSLDFGRANTGELFF. DNA of the CDR3: TGTGCCAGCAGCTTGGACTTTGGCAGGGCGAACACCGGGGAGCTGTTTTTT.

The genes are TRBV7-8 and TRBJ2-7, with D unresolved. Germline CDR1 SGHVS, CDR2 FQNEAQ. This CDR3 region has 11 residues. The V end was cut by 2 bases, the J end by 5 bases, with 4 bases between. Written as DNA, the CDR3 is TGTGCCAGCAGCTTAATCGACGAGCAGTACTTC. This encodes CASSLIDEQYF.

This clone occurred once. V usage is TRBV30 and J usage is TRBJ1-2, with TRBD1 as a possible D gene (5 bases). V shed 2 bases and J shed 4 bases, with 14 bases lying between them. The CDR3 has 14 amino acids. From germline, CDR1 is GTSNPN and CDR2 SVGIG (reference sequence). The DNA for the CDR3 is TGTGCCTGGAGTTCCGAGGGACTTCTCTATGGCTACACCTTC. Translation gives CAWSSEGLLYGYTF.

This clone was observed a single time. This rearrangement joins TRBV19 to TRBJ1-5; 10 positions agree with TRBD1. This CDR3 spans 19 amino acids. Germline V CDR1 and CDR2: LNHDA, SQIVND (reference sequence). The V gene end was trimmed by 3 bases and the J gene end by 4 bases; junction bases not matched to a gene: 15. The CDR3 here is CASSIGPGQGSLGNQPQHF. The CDR3 DNA is TGTGCCAGTAGTATTGGACCGGGACAGGGGTCGTTAGGAAATCAGCCCCAGCATTTT.

The gene calls are TRBV21-1 and TRBJ1-1; TRBD1 is the table's D call, not checked against the DNA. TRBV21-1 is termed a pseudogene. The CDR3 length is 17 residues. The CDR3: CASSLENRTVLNTEAFF. The DNA for the CDR3 is TGTGCCAGCAGCCTTGAAAATAGGACAGTCTTGAACACTGAAGCTTTCTTT.

This clone showed up just once. This rearrangement joins TRBV4-1 to TRBJ2-7; no clear D gene. Trimming cost V 0 bases and J 2 bases, with 8 bases left between them. There are 14 residues in the CDR3. Looked up from germline, CDR1 is MGHRA and CDR2 is YSYEKL. The CDR3 here is CASSQESPPYEQYF. For the CDR3, the DNA is TGCGCCAGCAGCCAAGAGAGCCCCCCCTACGAGCAGTACTTC.

This clone has just a few counts. V is TRBV6-5 and J is TRBJ1-1; D uncertain. CDR3 size: 13 residues. V lost 7 bases to trimming and J lost 3 bases, with 12 bases between them. CDR1 is MNHEY and CDR2 is SVGAGI in the germline V gene. CDR3 bases: TGTGCCAGCACCGAAACCGGTTACACTGAAGCTTTCTTT. Protein product: CASTETGYTEAFF.

The rearrangement links TRBV13 to TRBJ2-7, with 10 bases matching TRBD1. The CDR3 consists of 16 residues. Trimming at V came to 4 bases and at J to 6 bases, leaving 12 bases not matched to a gene. Germline V CDR1 and CDR2: PRHDT, FYEKMQ (reference sequence). The CDR3 nucleotides read TGTGCCAGCAGCTCCCCCGGGGACAGGGGTGTGTTCGAGCAGTACTTC. Its translation is CASSSPGDRGVFEQYF.

The chain uses TRBV27 and TRBJ1-1, with D tentatively TRBD1 (6 bases). The CDR3 is made up of 15 amino acids. V shed 7 bases and J shed 0 bases, with 15 bases lying between them. In germline, CDR1 is MNHEY, CDR2 SMNVEV (reference sequence). CDR3 in DNA: TGTGCCAGCATGACAGGAAGACAGCTGAACACTGAAGCTTTCTTT. Protein product: CASMTGRQLNTEAFF.

The CDR3 nucleotides are TGTGCCAGCAGCTTCCCCAGGGGGCCCGGGGAGCTGTTTTTT. This codes for CASSFPRGPGELFF. The chain couples TRBV11-1 to TRBJ2-2, with 8 bases that match TRBD1. J lost 6 bases, V lost 3 bases, and 3 bases had no gene match. Germline V gene sequence: CDR1 SGHAT, CDR2 FQDESV (reference sequence). The CDR3 sequence is 14 residues long.

This chain connects TRBV11-3 to TRBJ1-1; D might be TRBD1 (5 bases). Germline CDR1 SGHNT, CDR2 YENEEA. The CDR3 sequence is 16 residues long. Trimming stripped 1 base from V and 1 base from J, with 13 bases between. The CDR3 here is CASSLVSGRENTEAFF. The CDR3 nucleotides read TGTGCCAGCAGCTTAGTATCGGGGCGGGAGAACACTGAAGCTTTCTTT.